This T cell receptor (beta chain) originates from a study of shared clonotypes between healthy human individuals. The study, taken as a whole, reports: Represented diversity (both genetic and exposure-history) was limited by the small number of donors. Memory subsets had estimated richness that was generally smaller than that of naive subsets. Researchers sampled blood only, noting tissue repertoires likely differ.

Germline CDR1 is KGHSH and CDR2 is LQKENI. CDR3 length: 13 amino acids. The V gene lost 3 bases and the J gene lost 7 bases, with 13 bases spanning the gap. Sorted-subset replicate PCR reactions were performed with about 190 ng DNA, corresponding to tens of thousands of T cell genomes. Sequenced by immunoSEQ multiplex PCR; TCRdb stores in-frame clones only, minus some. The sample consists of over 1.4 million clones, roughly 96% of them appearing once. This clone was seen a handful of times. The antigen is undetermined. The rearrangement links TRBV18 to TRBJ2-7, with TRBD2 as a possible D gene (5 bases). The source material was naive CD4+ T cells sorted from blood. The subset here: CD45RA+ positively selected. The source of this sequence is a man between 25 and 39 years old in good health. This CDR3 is CASSPRGPGEQYF. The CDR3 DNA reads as TGTGCCAGCTCACCCCGAGGTCCGGGGGAGCAGTACTTC. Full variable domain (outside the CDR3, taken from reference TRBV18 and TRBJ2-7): NAGVMQNPRHLVRRRGQEARLRCSPMKGHSHVYWYRQLPEEGLKFMVYLQKENIIDESGMPKERFSAEFPKEGPSILRIQQVVRGDSAAYFCASSPRGPGEQYFGPGTRLTVT.